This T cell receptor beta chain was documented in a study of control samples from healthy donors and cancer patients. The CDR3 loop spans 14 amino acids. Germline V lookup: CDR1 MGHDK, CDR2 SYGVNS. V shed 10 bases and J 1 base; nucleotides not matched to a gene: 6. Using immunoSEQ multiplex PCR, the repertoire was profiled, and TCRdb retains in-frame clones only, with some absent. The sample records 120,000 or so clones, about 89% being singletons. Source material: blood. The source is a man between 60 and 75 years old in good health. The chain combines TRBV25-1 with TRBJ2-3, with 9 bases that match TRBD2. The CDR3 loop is CATSLAGRTDTQYF. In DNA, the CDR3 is TGTGCCACCTCACTAGCGGGTCGCACAGATACGCAGTATTTT.